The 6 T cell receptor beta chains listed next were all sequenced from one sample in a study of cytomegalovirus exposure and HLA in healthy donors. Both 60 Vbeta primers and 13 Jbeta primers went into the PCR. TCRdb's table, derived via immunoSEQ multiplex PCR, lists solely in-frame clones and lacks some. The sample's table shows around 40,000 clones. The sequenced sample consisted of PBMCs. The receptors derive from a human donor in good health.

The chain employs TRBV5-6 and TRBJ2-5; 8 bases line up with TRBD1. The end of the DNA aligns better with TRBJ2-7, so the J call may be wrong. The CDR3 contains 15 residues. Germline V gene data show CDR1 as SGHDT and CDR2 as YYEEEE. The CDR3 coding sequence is TGTGCCAGCAGCAGACGGACAGGGTGGGACGACGAGCAGTACTTC. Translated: CASSRRTGWDDEQYF.

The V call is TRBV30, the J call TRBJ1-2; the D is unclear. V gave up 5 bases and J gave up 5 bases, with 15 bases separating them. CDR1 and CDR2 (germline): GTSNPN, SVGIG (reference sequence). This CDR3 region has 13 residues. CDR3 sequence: CAWGPGRGYGYTF. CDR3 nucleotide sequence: TGTGCCTGGGGTCCAGGACGGGGTTATGGCTACACCTTC.

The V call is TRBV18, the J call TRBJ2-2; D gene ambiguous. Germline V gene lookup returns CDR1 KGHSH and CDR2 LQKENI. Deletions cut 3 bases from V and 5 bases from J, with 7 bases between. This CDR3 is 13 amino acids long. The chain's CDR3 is CASSPITTGELFF. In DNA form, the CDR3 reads TGTGCCAGCTCACCGATAACTACCGGGGAGCTGTTTTTT.

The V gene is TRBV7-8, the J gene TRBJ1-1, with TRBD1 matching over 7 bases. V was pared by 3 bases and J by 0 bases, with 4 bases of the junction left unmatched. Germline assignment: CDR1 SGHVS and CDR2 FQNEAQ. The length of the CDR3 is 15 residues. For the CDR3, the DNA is TGTGCCAGCAGCTTGGAGACAGGGCTGAACACTGAAGCTTTCTTT. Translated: CASSLETGLNTEAFF.

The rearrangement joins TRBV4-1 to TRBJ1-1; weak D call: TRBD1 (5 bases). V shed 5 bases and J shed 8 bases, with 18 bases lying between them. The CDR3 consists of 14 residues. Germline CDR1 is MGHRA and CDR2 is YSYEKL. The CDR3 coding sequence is TGCGCCAGCAGCGTTAACCCTGGTGGGGGGGAAGCTTTCTTT. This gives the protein CASSVNPGGGEAFF.

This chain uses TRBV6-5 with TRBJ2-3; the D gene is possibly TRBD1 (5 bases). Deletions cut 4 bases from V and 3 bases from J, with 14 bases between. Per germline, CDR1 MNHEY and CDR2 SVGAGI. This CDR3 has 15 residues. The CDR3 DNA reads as TGTGCCAGCAGTTCCCTAAGAGACAGAACAGATACGCAGTATTTT. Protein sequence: CASSSLRDRTDTQYF.